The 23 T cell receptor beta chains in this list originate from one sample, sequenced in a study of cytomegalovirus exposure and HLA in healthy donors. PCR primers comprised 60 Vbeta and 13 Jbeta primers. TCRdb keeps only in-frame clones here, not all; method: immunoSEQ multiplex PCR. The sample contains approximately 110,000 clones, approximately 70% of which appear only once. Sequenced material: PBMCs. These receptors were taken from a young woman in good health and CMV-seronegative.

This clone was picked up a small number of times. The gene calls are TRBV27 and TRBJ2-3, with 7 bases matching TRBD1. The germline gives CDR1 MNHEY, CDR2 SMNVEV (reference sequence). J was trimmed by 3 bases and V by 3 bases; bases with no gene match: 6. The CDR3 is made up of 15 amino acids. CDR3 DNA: TGTGCCAGCAGTTTCGACAGGGCTCCGACAGATACGCAGTATTTT. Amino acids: CASSFDRAPTDTQYF.

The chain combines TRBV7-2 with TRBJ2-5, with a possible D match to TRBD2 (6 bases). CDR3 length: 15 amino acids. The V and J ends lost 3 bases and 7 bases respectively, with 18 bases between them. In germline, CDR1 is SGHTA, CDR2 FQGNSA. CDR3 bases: TGTGCCAGCAGCTTTGGCTCACTAGCCGACGGGACCCAGTACTTC. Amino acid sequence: CASSFGSLADGTQYF.

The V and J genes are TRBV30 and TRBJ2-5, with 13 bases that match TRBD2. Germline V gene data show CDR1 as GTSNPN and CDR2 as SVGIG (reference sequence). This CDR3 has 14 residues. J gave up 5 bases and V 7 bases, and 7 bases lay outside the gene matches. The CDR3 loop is CASATSGGTETQYF. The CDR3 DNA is TGTGCCTCCGCGACTAGCGGGGGGACGGAGACCCAGTACTTC.

CDR3 coding DNA: TGTGCCAGCAGCTCCCAACACTCTGGAAACACCATATATTTT. Its protein product is CASSSQHSGNTIYF. This chain connects TRBV7-2 to TRBJ1-3, with D uncertain. Germline loops: CDR1 SGHTA, CDR2 FQGNSA. V was shortened by 4 bases and J by 0 bases, with 7 bases between the two germline ends. The CDR3 sequence is 14 residues long.

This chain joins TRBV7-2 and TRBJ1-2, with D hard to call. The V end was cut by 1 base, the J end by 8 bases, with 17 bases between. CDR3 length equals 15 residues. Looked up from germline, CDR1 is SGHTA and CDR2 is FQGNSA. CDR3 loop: CASSLGLDSAGGYTF. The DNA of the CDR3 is TGTGCCAGCAGCTTAGGGCTCGACTCCGCCGGGGGCTACACCTTC.

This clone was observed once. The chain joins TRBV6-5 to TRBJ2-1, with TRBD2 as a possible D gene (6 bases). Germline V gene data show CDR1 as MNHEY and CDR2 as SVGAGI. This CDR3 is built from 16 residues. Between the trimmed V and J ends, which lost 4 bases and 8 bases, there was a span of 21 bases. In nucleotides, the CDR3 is TGTGCCAGCAGTTCCCGAGGTAGCGGTACCCTTGATGAGCAGTTCTTC. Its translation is CASSSRGSGTLDEQFF.

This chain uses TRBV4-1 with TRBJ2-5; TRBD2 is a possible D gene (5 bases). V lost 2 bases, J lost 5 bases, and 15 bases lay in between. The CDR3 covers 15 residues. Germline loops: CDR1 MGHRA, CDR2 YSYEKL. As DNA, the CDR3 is TGCGCCAGCAGCCAACTCGGCGCCGGGGAGGAGACCCAGTACTTC. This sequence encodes CASSQLGAGEETQYF.

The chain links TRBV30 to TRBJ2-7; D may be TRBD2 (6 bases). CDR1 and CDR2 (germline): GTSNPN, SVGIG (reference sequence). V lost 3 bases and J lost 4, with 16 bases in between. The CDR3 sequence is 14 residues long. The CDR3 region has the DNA TGTGCCTGGAGCAAGGGAGGTTCACTTTACGAGCAGTACTTC. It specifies CAWSKGGSLYEQYF.

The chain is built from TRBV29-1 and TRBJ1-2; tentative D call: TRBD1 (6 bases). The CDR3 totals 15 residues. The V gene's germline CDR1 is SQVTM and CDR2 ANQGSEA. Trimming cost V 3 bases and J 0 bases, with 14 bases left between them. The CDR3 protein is CSVDVKDSANYGYTF. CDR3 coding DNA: TGCAGCGTTGACGTTAAGGACAGTGCTAACTATGGCTACACCTTC.

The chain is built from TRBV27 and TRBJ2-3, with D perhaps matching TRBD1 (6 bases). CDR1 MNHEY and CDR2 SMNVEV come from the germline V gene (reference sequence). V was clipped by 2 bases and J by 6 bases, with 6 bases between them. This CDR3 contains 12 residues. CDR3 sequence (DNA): TGTGCCAGCAGTTTACAGGGGGATACGCAGTATTTT. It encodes CASSLQGDTQYF.

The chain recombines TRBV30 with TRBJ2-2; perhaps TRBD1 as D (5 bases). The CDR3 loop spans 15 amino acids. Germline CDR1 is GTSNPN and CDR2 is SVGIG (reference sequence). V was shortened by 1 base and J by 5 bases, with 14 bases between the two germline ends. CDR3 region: CAWSDKQAWTGELFF. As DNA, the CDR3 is TGTGCCTGGAGTGACAAACAGGCGTGGACCGGGGAGCTGTTTTTT.

Here the CDR3 reads CASTRKGAGGNTIYF. CDR3 in DNA: TGTGCCAGCACCCGTAAGGGGGCAGGGGGAAACACCATATATTTT. The V gene is TRBV6-5, the J gene TRBJ1-3, with 7 nucleotides matching TRBD1. The CDR3 spans 15 residues. The germline gives CDR1 MNHEY, CDR2 SVGAGI. After removal of 7 bases from V and 4 bases from J, the junction contained 10 bases not matched to a gene.

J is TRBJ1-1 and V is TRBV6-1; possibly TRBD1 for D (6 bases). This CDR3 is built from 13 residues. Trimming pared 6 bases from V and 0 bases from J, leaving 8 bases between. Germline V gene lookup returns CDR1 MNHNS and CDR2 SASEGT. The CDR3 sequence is CASRGQMNTEAFF. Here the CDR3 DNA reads TGTGCCAGCAGAGGACAGATGAACACTGAAGCTTTCTTT.

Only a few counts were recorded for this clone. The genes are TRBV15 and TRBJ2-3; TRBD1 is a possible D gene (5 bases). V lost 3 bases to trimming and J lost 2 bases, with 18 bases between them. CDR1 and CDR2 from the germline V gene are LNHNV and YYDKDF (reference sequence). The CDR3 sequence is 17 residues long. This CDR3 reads CATSSTRTNESTDTQYF. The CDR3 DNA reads TGTGCCACCAGCAGCACCAGGACAAACGAGTCCACAGATACGCAGTATTTT. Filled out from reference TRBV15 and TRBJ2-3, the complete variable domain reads DAMVIQNPRYQVTQFGKPVTLSCSQTLNHNVMYWYQQKSSQAPKLLFHYYDKDFNNEADTPDNFQSRRPNTSFCFLDIRSPGLGDTAMYLCATSSTRTNESTDTQYFGPGTRLTVL.

CDR3 in DNA: TGCGCCAGCAGCTTGGGGCTCAATAACTATGGCTACACCTTC. Its protein product is CASSLGLNNYGYTF. The J gene is TRBJ1-2, the V gene TRBV5-1; D is unresolved. CDR3 length equals 14 residues. Germline CDR1 is SGHRS and CDR2 is YFSETQ. The V gene lost 0 bases and the J gene lost 1 base, with 7 bases spanning the gap.

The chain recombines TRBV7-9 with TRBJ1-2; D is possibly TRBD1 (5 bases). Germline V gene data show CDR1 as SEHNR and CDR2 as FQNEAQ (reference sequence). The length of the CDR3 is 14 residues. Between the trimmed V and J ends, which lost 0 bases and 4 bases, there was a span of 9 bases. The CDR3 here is CASSLAGALYGYTF. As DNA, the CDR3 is TGTGCCAGCAGCTTAGCTGGGGCTCTCTATGGCTACACCTTC.

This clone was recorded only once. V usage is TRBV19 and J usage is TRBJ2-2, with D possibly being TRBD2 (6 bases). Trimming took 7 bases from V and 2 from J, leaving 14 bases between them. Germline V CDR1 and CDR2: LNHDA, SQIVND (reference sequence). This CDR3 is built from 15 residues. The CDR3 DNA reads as TGTGCCAGTACTCCTCTAGCGACCAACACCGGGGAGCTGTTTTTT. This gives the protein CASTPLATNTGELFF.

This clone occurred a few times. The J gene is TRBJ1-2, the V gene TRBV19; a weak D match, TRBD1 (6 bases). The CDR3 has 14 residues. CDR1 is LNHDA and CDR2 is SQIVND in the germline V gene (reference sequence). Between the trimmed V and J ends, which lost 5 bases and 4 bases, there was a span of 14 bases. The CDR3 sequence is CASSLGDTFYGYTF. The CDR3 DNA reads TGTGCCAGTAGTCTCGGGGACACCTTCTATGGCTACACCTTC.

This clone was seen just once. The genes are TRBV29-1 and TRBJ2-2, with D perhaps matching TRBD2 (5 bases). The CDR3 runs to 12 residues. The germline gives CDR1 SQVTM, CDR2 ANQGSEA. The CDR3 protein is CSVKGDTGELFF. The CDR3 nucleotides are TGCAGTGTTAAGGGAGACACCGGGGAGCTGTTTTTT.

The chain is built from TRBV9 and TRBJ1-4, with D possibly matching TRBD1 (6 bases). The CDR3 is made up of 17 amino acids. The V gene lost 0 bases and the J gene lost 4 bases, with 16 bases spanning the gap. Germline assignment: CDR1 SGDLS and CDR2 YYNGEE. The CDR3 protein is CASSVEVDSTNNEKLFF. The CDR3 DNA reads TGTGCCAGCAGCGTAGAGGTGGACAGCACAAATAATGAAAAACTGTTTTTT.

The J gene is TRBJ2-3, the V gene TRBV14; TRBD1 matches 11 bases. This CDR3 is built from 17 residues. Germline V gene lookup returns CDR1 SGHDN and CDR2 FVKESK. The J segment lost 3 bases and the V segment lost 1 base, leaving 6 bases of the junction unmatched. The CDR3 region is CASSQVWGQGETDTQYF. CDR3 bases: TGTGCCAGCAGCCAAGTGTGGGGACAGGGGGAGACAGATACGCAGTATTTT.

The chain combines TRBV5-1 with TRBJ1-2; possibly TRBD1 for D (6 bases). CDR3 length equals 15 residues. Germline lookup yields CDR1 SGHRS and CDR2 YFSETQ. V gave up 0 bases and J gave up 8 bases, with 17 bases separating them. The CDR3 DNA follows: TGCGCCAGCAGCTTGGCCCAACCAGGGGTCGAGGGCTACACCTTC. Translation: CASSLAQPGVEGYTF.

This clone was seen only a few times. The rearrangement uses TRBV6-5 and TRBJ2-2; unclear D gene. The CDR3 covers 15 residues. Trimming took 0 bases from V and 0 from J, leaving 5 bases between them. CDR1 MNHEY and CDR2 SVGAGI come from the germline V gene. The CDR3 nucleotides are TGTGCCAGCAGTTACTCAACGGCGAACACCGGGGAGCTGTTTTTT. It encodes CASSYSTANTGELFF.